Below, 17 T cell receptor beta chains from the same sample are listed, as sequenced in a study of T cells in Graves' hyperthyroidism and ophthalmopathy. TCR beta CDR3 regions were amplified from RNA transcripts. During a first-round RT-PCR of the TCR CDR3, the HTBI primer set was used. Each CDR3 protein gets one entry after TCRdb re-called the multiplex PCR reads with MiXCR. The top ten hold 17% of the sample, which has about 480,000 distinct CDR3 sequences, 14% seen once. The specimen was blood. Receptor source: a young woman with Graves' hyperthyroidism.

This chain uses TRBV7-9 with TRBJ1-2, with 10 bases matching TRBD1. The ends lost 0 bases at V and 6 bases at J; junction bases unmatched: 4. This CDR3 has 15 residues. Germline V gives CDR1 SEHNR, CDR2 FQNEAQ (reference sequence). The CDR3 loop is CASSLAGGTGDGYTF. DNA of the CDR3: TGTGCCAGCAGCTTAGCCGGAGGGACAGGGGATGGCTACACCTTC.

This clonotype was seen at least ten times. This chain connects TRBV9 to TRBJ2-1, with a possible D match to TRBD2 (6 bases). The CDR3 is 15 amino acids. The germline CDR1 and CDR2 sequences are SGDLS and YYNGEE. Trimming left V 4 bases short and J 4 bases short, with 15 bases between. CDR3 sequence (DNA): TGTGCCAGCAGCTCGCCGGGCGGAGGGTACAATGAGCAGTTCTTC. Protein: CASSSPGGGYNEQFF.

This chain joins TRBV20-1 and TRBJ2-7, with a weak D call TRBD2 (5 bases). This CDR3 spans 12 amino acids. Trimming cost V 3 bases and J 7 bases, with 13 bases left between them. CDR1 and CDR2 from the germline V gene are DFQATT and SNEGSKA (reference sequence). The CDR3, as DNA: TGCAGTGCTAGGCCCACTGGAGGTGAGCAGTACTTC. Translated: CSARPTGGEQYF.

This clonotype came up many times. This sequence joins TRBV2 and TRBJ1-5, with unresolved D. Germline CDR1 is SNHLY and CDR2 is FYNNEI. Trimming cost V 5 bases and J 6 bases, with 11 bases left between them. CDR3 length equals 13 residues. The CDR3 reads CASSSSLGQPQHF. The CDR3 DNA follows: TGTGCCAGCAGTTCCAGTTTAGGTCAGCCCCAGCATTTT.

The J gene is TRBJ1-5, the V gene TRBV10-3; possibly TRBD1 for D (6 bases). This CDR3 is 13 amino acids long. Looked up from germline, CDR1 is ENHRY and CDR2 is SYGVKD. With 11 bases removed from V and 11 bases from J, the gap between germline ends came to 22 bases. CDR3 sequence (DNA): TGTGCCGTGACGGGGGGGAGAGGACAGACCCAGCATTTT. Its translation: CAVTGGRGQTQHF.

This clonotype came up a few times. The chain recombines TRBV3-1 with TRBJ1-6, with 9 positions matching TRBD1. This CDR3 has 16 residues. Germline lookup yields CDR1 LGHDT and CDR2 YNNKEL (reference sequence). Trimming took 4 bases from V and 6 from J; bases not matched to a gene: 7. CDR3 amino acids: CASSLGTGFINSPLHF. The DNA of the CDR3 is TGTGCCAGCAGCCTCGGGACAGGGTTCATTAATTCACCCCTCCACTTT.

This clonotype came up many times. This chain links TRBV20-1 with TRBJ1-4, with 9 bases fitting TRBD1. Germline V lookup: CDR1 DFQATT, CDR2 SNEGSKA (reference sequence). The CDR3 covers 15 residues. J gave up 7 bases and V 2 bases, and 8 bases lay outside the gene matches. CDR3 sequence (DNA): TGCAGTGCTAGACAAACCGGGACAGGGATTGAAAAACTGTTTTTT. It codes for CSARQTGTGIEKLFF.

The table lists this clonotype with many counts. CDR3 loop: CASRPGQGLSAGNTIYF. DNA for the CDR3: TGTGCCAGCAGGCCGGGACAGGGGCTGTCGGCGGGAAACACCATATATTTT. The chain couples TRBV12-3 or TRBV12-4 to TRBJ1-3; 10 nucleotides agree with TRBD1. J was trimmed by 4 bases and V by 6 bases; bases with no gene match: 12. The CDR3 runs to 17 residues.

V usage is TRBV6-2 or TRBV6-3 and J usage is TRBJ2-7, with 7 nucleotides matching TRBD1. Unmatched junction bases numbered 2, after V lost 4 bases and J lost 8 bases. Germline values: CDR1 MNHEY, CDR2 SVGEGT. The CDR3 sequence is 11 residues long. The CDR3 nucleotides are TGTGCCAGCAGTTCGACAGGGAAGCAGTACGTC. Its protein is CASSSTGKQYV.

This CDR3 is CATSDPTSGRAYEQYF. The CDR3 region has the DNA TGTGCCACCAGTGATCCGACTAGCGGGAGGGCCTACGAGCAGTACTTC. J is TRBJ2-7 and V is TRBV24-1, with TRBD2 identical over 14 bases. CDR3 size: 16 residues. Germline V gives CDR1 KGHDR, CDR2 SFDVKD. Trimming removed 3 bases from V and 2 bases from J; junction bases left unmatched: 2.

The chain has TRBV19 and TRBJ2-2, with D unresolved. V dropped 1 base and J dropped 7 bases, with 13 bases sitting between them. Germline CDR1 is LNHDA and CDR2 is SQIVND (reference sequence). The CDR3 is 15 residues long. The CDR3 reads CASSIAGKFDGELFF. The CDR3 DNA sequence: TGTGCCAGTAGTATAGCGGGCAAGTTCGACGGGGAGCTGTTTTTT.

This clonotype was recorded at least ten times. This chain joins TRBV6-1 and TRBJ2-7, with TRBD2 identical over 10 bases. The V gene's germline CDR1 is MNHNS and CDR2 SASEGT. This CDR3 has 13 amino acids. V was clipped by 8 bases and J by 1 base; unmatched bases: 2. CDR3 DNA: TGTGCCAGCTCACTAGCGGGATCCTACGAGCAGTACGTC. Protein: CASSLAGSYEQYV.

This clonotype occurred a few times. V and J are TRBV6-1 and TRBJ2-7, with TRBD1 matching over 7 bases. J gave up 5 bases and V 5 bases, and 9 bases lay outside the gene matches. This CDR3 comprises 14 residues. CDR1 is MNHNS and CDR2 is SASEGT in the germline V gene. CDR3 region: CASSLTGVGDEQYV. DNA for the CDR3: TGTGCCAGCAGTTTAACAGGGGTTGGCGACGAGCAGTACGTC.

This clonotype was found many times. This chain joins TRBV5-1 and TRBJ2-5, with a weak D call TRBD1 (5 bases). Trimming removed 1 base from V and 2 bases from J, with 9 bases in between. Germline-derived CDR1 and CDR2 are SGHRS and YFSETQ. There are 14 residues in the CDR3. DNA for the CDR3: TGCGCCAGCAGCTTGCCGCAGGGACAAGAGACCCAGTACTTC. Translated, it gives CASSLPQGQETQYF. Based on the CDR3 plus reference TRBV5-1 and TRBJ2-5, the full variable domain is KAGVTQTPRYLIKTRGQQVTLSCSPISGHRSVSWYQQTPGQGLQFLFEYFSETQRNKGNFPGRFSGRQFSNSRSEMNVSTLELGDSALYLCASSLPQGQETQYFGPGTRLLVL.

There are many counts of this clonotype. The gene calls are TRBV15 and TRBJ1-5; no reliable D call. V shed 0 bases and J shed 3 bases, with 9 bases lying between them. Germline V CDR1 and CDR2: LNHNV, YYDKDF (reference sequence). CDR3 length: 15 amino acids. Written as DNA, the CDR3 is TGTGCCACCAGCAGAGATGCTAGATTCAATCAGCCCCAGCATTTT. This codes for CATSRDARFNQPQHF.

This clonotype was counted many times. V is TRBV7-3 and J is TRBJ2-3; the D gene is possibly TRBD2 (6 bases). The germline V and J ends were trimmed by 5 bases and 3 bases, with 15 bases remaining between them. Germline CDR1 and CDR2: SGHTA and FQGTGA. This CDR3 is built from 15 residues. DNA for the CDR3: TGTGCCAGCAGCCTCTCCCGGGACTTAACAGATACGCAGTATTTT. This sequence encodes CASSLSRDLTDTQYF.

There are many counts of this clonotype. J is TRBJ2-7 and V is TRBV28; TRBD2 is a possible D gene (5 bases). V shed 8 bases and J shed 2 bases, with 10 bases lying between them. The V gene's germline CDR1 is MDHEN and CDR2 SYDVKM. The CDR3 loop spans 12 amino acids. The DNA of the CDR3 is TGTGCCAGCGAGGACGGGGCCTACGAGCAGTACTTC. Translating gives CASEDGAYEQYF.